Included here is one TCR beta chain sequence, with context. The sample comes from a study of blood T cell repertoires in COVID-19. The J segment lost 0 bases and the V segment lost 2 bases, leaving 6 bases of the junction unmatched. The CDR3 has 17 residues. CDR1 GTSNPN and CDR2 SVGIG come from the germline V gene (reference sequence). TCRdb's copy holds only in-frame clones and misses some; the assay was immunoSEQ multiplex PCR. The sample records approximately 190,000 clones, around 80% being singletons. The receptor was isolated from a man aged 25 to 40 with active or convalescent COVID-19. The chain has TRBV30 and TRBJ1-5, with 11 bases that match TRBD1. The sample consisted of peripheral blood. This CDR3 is CAWSNFGTGGSNQPQHF. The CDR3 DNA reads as TGTGCCTGGAGTAATTTCGGGACAGGGGGTAGCAATCAGCCCCAGCATTTT.